This T cell receptor (beta chain) was identified during a study of cytomegalovirus exposure and HLA in healthy donors. Primers for the PCR totalled 60 Vbeta and 13 Jbeta. Method: immunoSEQ multiplex PCR; TCRdb's copy keeps in-frame clones and lacks some. The data contain 85,000 to 95,000 clones, about 60% of them seen just once; the ten biggest clones take up just under 6.5%. The clonotype originates from a woman aged 25 to 39 in good health and CMV-seronegative. Sequencing was done on a sample of PBMCs.

In nucleotides, the CDR3 is TGCGCCAGCAGCTTAGAGGGAACCACCTACGAGCAGTACTTC. This codes for CASSLEGTTYEQYF. This sequence joins TRBV4-1 and TRBJ2-7; TRBD2 might be the D (5 bases). The CDR3 contains 14 residues. Trimming left V 5 bases short and J 2 bases short, with 13 bases between. CDR1 MGHRA and CDR2 YSYEKL come from the germline V gene.